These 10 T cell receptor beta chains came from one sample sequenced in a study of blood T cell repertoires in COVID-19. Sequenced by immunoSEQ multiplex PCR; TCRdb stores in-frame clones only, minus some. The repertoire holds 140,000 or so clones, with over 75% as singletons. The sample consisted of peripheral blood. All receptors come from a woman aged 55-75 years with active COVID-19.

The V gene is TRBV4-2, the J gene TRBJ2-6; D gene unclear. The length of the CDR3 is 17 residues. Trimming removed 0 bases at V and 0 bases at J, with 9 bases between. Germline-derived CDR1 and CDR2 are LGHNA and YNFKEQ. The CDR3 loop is CASSQDDTPSGANVLTF. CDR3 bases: TGTGCCAGCAGCCAAGATGACACACCCTCTGGGGCCAACGTCCTGACTTTC.

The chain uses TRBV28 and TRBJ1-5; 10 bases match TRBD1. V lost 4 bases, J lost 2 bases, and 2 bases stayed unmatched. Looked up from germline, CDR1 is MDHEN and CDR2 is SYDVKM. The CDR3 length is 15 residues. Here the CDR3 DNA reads TGTGCCAGCAGTTCTGGGACAGGGGGCAATCAGCCCCAGCATTTT. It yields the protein CASSSGTGGNQPQHF.

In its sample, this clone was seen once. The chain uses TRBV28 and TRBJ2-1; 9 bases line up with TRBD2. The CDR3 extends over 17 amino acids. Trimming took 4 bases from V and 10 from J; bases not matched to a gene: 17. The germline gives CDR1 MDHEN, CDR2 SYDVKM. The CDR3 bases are TGTGCCAGCAGTTCCCCCCAACCCGCGGGAGGGCCGATGGAGCAGTTCTTC. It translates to CASSSPQPAGGPMEQFF. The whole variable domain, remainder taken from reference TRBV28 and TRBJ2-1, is DVKVTQSSRYLVKRTGEKVFLECVQDMDHENMFWYRQDPGLGLRLIYFSYDVKMKEKGDIPEGYSVSREKKERFSLILESASTNQTSMYLCASSSPQPAGGPMEQFFGPGTRLTVL.

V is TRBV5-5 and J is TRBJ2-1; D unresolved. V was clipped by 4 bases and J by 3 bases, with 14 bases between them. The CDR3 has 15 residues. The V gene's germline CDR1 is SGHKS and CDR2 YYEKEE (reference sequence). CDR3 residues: CASSLGTALYNEQFF. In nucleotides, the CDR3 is TGTGCCAGCAGCCTAGGCACTGCGCTCTACAATGAGCAGTTCTTC.

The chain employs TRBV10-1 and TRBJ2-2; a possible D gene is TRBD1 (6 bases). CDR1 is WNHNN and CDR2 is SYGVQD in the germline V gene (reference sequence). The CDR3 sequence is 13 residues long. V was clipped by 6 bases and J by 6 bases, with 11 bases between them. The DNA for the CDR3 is TGCGCCAGCAGCCCTACAGGGCCCGGGGAGCTGTTTTTT. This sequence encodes CASSPTGPGELFF.

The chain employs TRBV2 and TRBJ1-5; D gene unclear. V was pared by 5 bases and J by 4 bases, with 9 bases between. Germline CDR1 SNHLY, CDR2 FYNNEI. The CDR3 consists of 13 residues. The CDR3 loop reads CASSPGRNQPQHF. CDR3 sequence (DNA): TGTGCCAGCAGTCCGGGGAGGAATCAGCCCCAGCATTTT.

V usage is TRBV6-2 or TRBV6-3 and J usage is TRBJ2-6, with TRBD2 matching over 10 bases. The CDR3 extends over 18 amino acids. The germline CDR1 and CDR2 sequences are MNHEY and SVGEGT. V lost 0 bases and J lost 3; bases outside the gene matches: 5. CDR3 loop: CASSYSLAGVDGANVLTF. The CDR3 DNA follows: TGTGCCAGCAGTTACTCGCTAGCGGGAGTTGATGGGGCCAACGTCCTGACTTTC.

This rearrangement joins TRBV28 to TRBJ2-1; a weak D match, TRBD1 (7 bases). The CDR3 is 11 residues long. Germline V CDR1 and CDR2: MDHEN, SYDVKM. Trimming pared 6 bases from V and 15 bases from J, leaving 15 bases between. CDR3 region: CASRSRGALFF. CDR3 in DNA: TGTGCCAGCAGAAGCAGGGGGGCCCTGTTCTTC.

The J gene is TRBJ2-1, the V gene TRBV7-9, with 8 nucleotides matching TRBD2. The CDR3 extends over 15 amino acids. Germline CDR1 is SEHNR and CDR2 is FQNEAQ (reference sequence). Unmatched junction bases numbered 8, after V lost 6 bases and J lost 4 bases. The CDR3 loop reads CASSHTAGVYNEQFF. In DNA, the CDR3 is TGTGCCAGCAGTCATACAGCGGGGGTTTACAATGAGCAGTTCTTC. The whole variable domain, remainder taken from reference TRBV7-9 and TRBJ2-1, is DTGVSQNPRHKITKRGQNVTFRCDPISEHNRLYWYRQTLGQGPEFLTYFQNEAQLEKSRLLSDRFSAERPKGSFSTLEIQRTEQGDSAMYLCASSHTAGVYNEQFFGPGTRLTVL.

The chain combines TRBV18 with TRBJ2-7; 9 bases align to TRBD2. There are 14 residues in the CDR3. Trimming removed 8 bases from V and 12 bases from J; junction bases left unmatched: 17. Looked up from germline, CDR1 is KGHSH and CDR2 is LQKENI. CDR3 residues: CASAASGTLGWLYF. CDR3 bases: TGTGCCAGCGCCGCTAGCGGGACCCTCGGATGGTTGTACTTC.